The present entry profiles one T cell receptor (beta chain) with its context. Its antigen is unknown. These data come from a study of T-cell memory formation after mild COVID-19. From the 5' RACE reads, TCRdb called clonotypes with MiXCR, one entry per CDR3 protein. The data show approximately 210,000 distinct CDR3 sequences, approximately 20% seen once. Study results and limitations: A second wave of clones peaked on day 37, and their SARS-CoV-2 specificity went unconfirmed.

The CDR3 loop spans 14 amino acids. Germline V gives CDR1 DFQATT, CDR2 SNEGSKA (reference sequence). J lost 3 bases, V lost 2 bases, and 3 bases had no gene match. The specimen sequenced was PBMCs or a T cell subset sorted from them (not recorded which). The chain uses TRBV20-1 and TRBJ2-1; TRBD1 matches at 8 bases. The sequence came from an adult woman who had mild COVID-19 (a few samples of this study predate the infection). Cell type and time point are not known. The CDR3 here is CSARQGADYNEQFF. The CDR3 DNA follows: TGCAGTGCTAGACAGGGGGCTGACTACAATGAGCAGTTCTTC.